The clone carrying this T cell receptor beta chain was observed many times. Its antigen is still unknown. The sample comes from a study of read filtering for tumor transcriptome and immune sequencing. Overall study context: IR-seq gave about 3.5 to 10.27 million TCR reads per sample; RNA-seq gave roughly 80 to 1273.

From roughly 0.4 ug of RNA, a library with molecular barcoded alpha/delta and beta/gamma adaptors was made. TCRdb itself ran the reads through MiXCR, one entry per CDR3 protein. The sample gives 62,000 or so distinct CDR3 sequences, roughly 13% of which show up once; 45% is in the top ten. CDR3 length equals 15 residues. Germline CDR1 SGHVS, CDR2 FQNEAQ. V lost 1 base to trimming and J lost 4 bases, with 13 bases between them. Study-wide findings and caveats: Approximately 80% of IR-seq clonotypes had one read, totaling approximately 3.5% of reads; RNA-seq: 74.6% and 44.6%.

This chain joins TRBV7-8 and TRBJ1-1; possibly TRBD1 for D (5 bases). The clonotype comes from a donor aged 40 or over with multiple myeloma. Sequencing was carried out using a population of CD138-negative cells sorted from bone marrow. CDR3 DNA: TGTGCCAGCAGCTTAGAATGGGGGGGACCCACTGAAGCTTTCTTT. It codes for CASSLEWGGPTEAFF.